These T cell receptor beta chains were read from a single sample in a study of blood T cells in healthy people across ages. From the 5' RACE reads, TCRdb called clonotypes with MiXCR, one entry per CDR3 protein. The repertoire has some 1.4 million distinct CDR3 sequences, roughly 40% of them found once; the top ten carry roughly 7.9%. The sequenced sample consisted of blood. These receptors all come from a young woman in good health. Both conserved end residues are part of each CDR3. A D gene is named only where the DNA matches it firmly.

V gene: TRBV13
D gene: .
CDR3 protein: CASNYGRGSSYEQYF

V gene: TRBV20-1
D gene: TRBD1
CDR3 protein: CSQTGDYEQYF

V gene: TRBV6-1
D gene: .
CDR3 protein: CASSEFTGLLDQPQHF

V gene: TRBV24-1
D gene: .
CDR3 protein: CATSKGLAYGYTF

V gene: TRBV18
D gene: .
CDR3 protein: CASSPLRGANEKLFF

V gene: TRBV27
D gene: .
CDR3 protein: CASSLSLVALGELFF

V gene: TRBV7-2
D gene: .
CDR3 protein: CASNLGGGGYNEQFF

V gene: TRBV4-2
D gene: .
CDR3 protein: CASSQAPGDYEQYF

V gene: TRBV4-2
D gene: TRBD2
CDR3 protein: CASSQGTSGPLEQYF

V gene: TRBV7-9
D gene: .
CDR3 protein: CASSLAAGNSYNEQFF

V gene: TRBV28
D gene: .
CDR3 protein: CASSSPDSREQYF

V gene: TRBV27
D gene: .
CDR3 protein: CASSRSPPLQETQYF

V gene: TRBV5-6
D gene: .
CDR3 protein: CASSVRALSSYNEQFF

V gene: TRBV10-3
D gene: TRBD2
CDR3 protein: CAIGGGQGDTQYF

V gene: TRBV9
D gene: TRBD1
CDR3 protein: CASSFMGTGSTSYNEQFF

V gene: TRBV20-1
D gene: .
CDR3 protein: CSARVRTGGYTF

V gene: TRBV5-6
D gene: TRBD1
CDR3 protein: CASSLREDRGNGYTF

V gene: TRBV12-5
D gene: TRBD2
CDR3 protein: CASGLGTSGGPETQYF

V gene: TRBV20-1
D gene: TRBD1
CDR3 protein: CSASPQGDQAQHF

V gene: TRBV7-9
D gene: .
CDR3 protein: CASSSGGISGANVLTF

V gene: TRBV20-1
D gene: .
CDR3 protein: CSAKTGQETQYF

V gene: TRBV7-9
D gene: TRBD2
CDR3 protein: CASSVSGGWNEQFF

V gene: TRBV6-5
D gene: .
CDR3 protein: CASSYSSTVEGGIQYF

V gene: TRBV3-1
D gene: .
CDR3 protein: CASTDLKRQILQETQYF

V gene: TRBV15
D gene: TRBD1
CDR3 protein: CATSRQGANTEAFF